What follows are 31 T cell receptor beta chains derived from one specimen sequenced in a study of T cell repertoires in cytomegalovirus infection (dated by TCRdb to between 2017 and 2020). The treatment or condition label here, explained by the study, means: in vitro stimulation with specific CMV peptide epitopes to enrich CMV-specific T cells. These reads were obtained on an Illumina HiSeq 1500. TCRdb trimmed public reads at Q25 via fastp, called clones via MiXCR and kept in-frame beta chains. Under each unique CDR3 protein, matching rows form one entry showing the most common genes and DNA. A total of 200,000 to 250,000 distinct CDR3 sequences appear in this sample, 35% to 40% of them only once. The top ten clonotypes cover roughly three fifths of the sample. The antigens for these receptors are not known. The input for sequencing was CD8+ T cells from cultured PBMCs, taken from culture after CMV antigen stimulation. These TCRs come from a human donor in good health (CMV status not recorded). Some clones in this sample may be carry-over from other donors' samples.

CDR3 amino acids: CASSFNGMRGNTEAFF. CDR3 nucleotides: TGTGCCAGCAGTTTCAATGGTATGAGGGGTAACACTGAAGCTTTCTTT. This chain uses TRBV12-3 or TRBV12-4 with TRBJ1-1, with D tentatively TRBD1 (5 bases). With 3 bases removed from V and 2 bases from J, the gap between germline ends came to 16 bases. CDR3 length: 16 residues.

The chain uses TRBV27 and TRBJ2-7; D tentatively reads TRBD1 or TRBD2 (5 bases each). The V end was cut by 0 bases, the J end by 4 bases, with 10 bases between. Germline CDR1 and CDR2: MNHEY and SMNVEV (reference sequence). This CDR3 has 14 residues. DNA of the CDR3: TGTGCCAGCAGTTTATCGGGACCGCTTTACGAGCAGTACTTC. Amino acids: CASSLSGPLYEQYF.

This clonotype turned up a few times. The rearrangement links TRBV30 to TRBJ2-1; D not resolved. V dropped 2 bases and J dropped 1 base, with 6 bases sitting between them. CDR1 and CDR2 from the germline V gene are GTSNPN and SVGIG (reference sequence). The CDR3 contains 13 residues. As DNA, the CDR3 is TGTGCCTGGAGTCACAGTTCCTACAATGAGCAGTTCTTC. Protein sequence: CAWSHSSYNEQFF.

The chain couples TRBV10-3 to TRBJ1-2, with 10 bases fitting TRBD1. In germline, CDR1 is ENHRY, CDR2 SYGVKD. The CDR3 runs 16 residues. The J segment lost 2 bases and the V segment lost 10 bases, leaving 13 bases of the junction unmatched. CDR3 amino acids: CATIVGTGATNYGYTF. CDR3 sequence (DNA): TGTGCCACAATTGTGGGGACAGGGGCTACAAACTATGGCTACACCTTC.

This chain connects TRBV19 to TRBJ2-5; TRBD2 agrees at 11 bases. The CDR3 spans 15 residues. The V and J ends lost 3 bases and 3 bases, in that order; junction bases with no gene match: 3. The germline CDR1 and CDR2 sequences are LNHDA and SQIVND (reference sequence). CDR3 nucleotides: TGTGCCAGTAGTATGACTAGCGGGACGGAAGAGACCCAGTACTTC. Protein: CASSMTSGTEETQYF.

The rearrangement uses TRBV7-9 and TRBJ1-5, with D perhaps matching TRBD1 (5 bases). The CDR3 extends over 16 amino acids. V lost 3 bases to trimming and J lost 0 bases, with 12 bases between them. The germline gives CDR1 SEHNR, CDR2 FQNEAQ (reference sequence). Here the CDR3 reads CASSLWDGYSNQPQHF. In nucleotides, the CDR3 is TGTGCCAGCAGCTTGTGGGACGGCTATAGCAATCAGCCCCAGCATTTT.

The chain couples TRBV7-9 to TRBJ2-4; no definite D call. This CDR3 contains 12 residues. Germline assignment: CDR1 SEHNR and CDR2 FQNEAQ (reference sequence). Deletions cut 5 bases from V and 3 bases from J, with 5 bases between. CDR3: CASSADKNIQYF. The CDR3 bases are TGTGCCAGCAGCGCCGACAAAAACATTCAGTACTTC.

The chain is built from TRBV7-8 and TRBJ2-5; 10 bases are shared with TRBD2. The CDR3 spans 17 residues. J gave up 4 bases and V 0 bases, and 8 bases lay outside the gene matches. From germline, CDR1 is SGHVS and CDR2 FQNEAQ. CDR3 residues: CASSLARAGGLLETQYF. In nucleotides, the CDR3 is TGTGCCAGCAGCTTAGCACGAGCGGGGGGGCTATTAGAGACCCAGTACTTC.

The chain recombines TRBV28 with TRBJ1-3; TRBD1 is a possible D gene (5 bases). Germline CDR1 and CDR2: MDHEN and SYDVKM. Trimming left V 6 bases short and J 2 bases short, with 11 bases between. This CDR3 has 14 amino acids. The CDR3 here is CASSRAGPGNTIYF. As DNA, the CDR3 is TGTGCCAGCAGCCGCGCAGGGCCTGGAAACACCATATATTTT.

The chain joins TRBV20-1 to TRBJ2-3; 8 bases match TRBD2. Germline V gene sequence: CDR1 DFQATT, CDR2 SNEGSKA (reference sequence). This CDR3 contains 15 residues. Trimming at V came to 5 bases and at J to 4 bases, leaving 11 bases not matched to a gene. The CDR3 protein is CSASPPLADADTQYF. In nucleotides, the CDR3 is TGCAGTGCTTCCCCCCCACTAGCGGATGCAGATACGCAGTATTTT.

The rearrangement uses TRBV25-1 and TRBJ1-4; the D is unclear. Germline V gives CDR1 MGHDK, CDR2 SYGVNS. The CDR3 loop spans 12 amino acids. V shed 4 bases and J shed 7 bases, with 7 bases lying between them. CDR3 DNA: TGTGCCAGCAGTGTGAAGCTTGAAAAACTGTTTTTT. Protein sequence: CASSVKLEKLFF.

The chain has TRBV28 and TRBJ2-1, with TRBD2 matching 9 bases. This CDR3 is built from 16 residues. Germline V gene sequence: CDR1 MDHEN, CDR2 SYDVKM. V was clipped by 2 bases and J by 8 bases; unmatched bases: 10. Here the CDR3 DNA reads TGTGCCAGCAGTTTAAATGGGCTAGCGGGAAGACATGAGCAGTTCTTC. Its translation: CASSLNGLAGRHEQFF.

This clonotype has just a few counts. V and J are TRBV4-1 and TRBJ1-5, with D possibly TRBD1 on 5 matching bases. V was pared by 2 bases and J by 6 bases, with 17 bases between. CDR1 is MGHRA and CDR2 is YSYEKL in the germline V gene. This CDR3 region has 16 residues. CDR3 bases: TGCGCCAGCAGCCAAATTCAGGGAATTGTAAGTCAGCCCCAGCATTTT. It encodes CASSQIQGIVSQPQHF.

This clonotype came up a few times. The chain links TRBV11-2 to TRBJ2-2; D ambiguous. V shed 2 bases and J shed 3 bases, with 10 bases lying between them. The germline V gene encodes CDR1 SGHAT and CDR2 FQNNGV. The CDR3 covers 15 residues. DNA of the CDR3: TGTGCCAGCAGCTTACGCCCTCTTGACACCGGGGAGCTGTTTTTT. This translates into CASSLRPLDTGELFF.

CDR3 in DNA: TGTGCCAGCAGCCCGAGCACAGGGGAGAAAGAGCAGTACTTC. Translating gives CASSPSTGEKEQYF. V usage is TRBV5-4 and J usage is TRBJ2-7; 7 nucleotides agree with TRBD1. Per germline, CDR1 SGHNT and CDR2 YYREEE (reference sequence). V lost 4 bases to trimming and J lost 7 bases; unmatched junction nucleotides: 11. This CDR3 has 14 residues. Combining the CDR3 with reference TRBV5-4 and TRBJ2-7 gives the whole variable domain ETGVTQSPTHLIKTRGQQVTLRCSSQSGHNTVSWYQQALGQGPQFIFQYYREEENGRGNFPPRFSGLQFPNYSSELNVNALELDDSALYLCASSPSTGEKEQYFGPGTRLTVT.

With respect to this clonotype: Lacking the conserved final phenylalanine or tryptophan, this CDR3 likely reflects a read error. The rearrangement joins TRBV10-3 to TRBJ2-6, with 9 bases lining up with TRBD2. Trimming removed 3 bases from V and 0 bases from J; junction bases left unmatched: 9. The CDR3 totals 19 residues. Germline V lookup: CDR1 ENHRY, CDR2 SYGVKD. The CDR3: CAISDVTSGGFSGANVLTS. The CDR3 bases are TGTGCCATCAGTGACGTGACTAGCGGTGGTTTCTCTGGGGCCAACGTCCTGACTTCC.

The chain couples TRBV20-1 to TRBJ1-3, with 9 bases aligning to TRBD1. CDR3 length equals 15 residues. V trimming: 0 bases; J trimming: 6 bases; junction bases outside the gene matches: 6. Germline-derived CDR1 and CDR2 are DFQATT and SNEGSKA (reference sequence). CDR3: CSARDRDREENTIYF. Here the CDR3 DNA reads TGCAGTGCTAGAGATAGGGACAGGGAGGAAAACACCATATATTTT.

In its sample, this clonotype was seen a few times. V gene TRBV11-2 combines with J gene TRBJ2-2; D might be TRBD1 or TRBD2, each matching 5 bases. The CDR3 loop spans 13 amino acids. Trimming left V 4 bases short and J 7 bases short, with 10 bases between. Germline V gene data show CDR1 as SGHAT and CDR2 as FQNNGV. The CDR3 loop is CASSWGPNGELFF. As DNA, the CDR3 is TGTGCCAGCAGCTGGGGACCCAACGGGGAGCTGTTTTTT.

The table lists this clonotype with many counts. The V and J genes are TRBV7-2 and TRBJ2-5, with TRBD2 identical over 10 bases. J lost 5 bases, V lost 0 bases, and 3 bases had no gene match. This CDR3 comprises 15 residues. Germline V CDR1 and CDR2: SGHTA, FQGNSA. The CDR3 spells CASSLAAGGLETQYF. CDR3 nucleotide sequence: TGTGCCAGCAGCTTAGCAGCGGGGGGGTTGGAGACCCAGTACTTC.

The V gene is TRBV11-1, the J gene TRBJ1-2; 9 nucleotides match TRBD1. Losses at the gene ends were 8 bases for V and 7 bases for J; bases not matched to a gene: 17. The V gene's germline CDR1 is SGHAT and CDR2 FQDESV (reference sequence). The CDR3 covers 16 residues. The CDR3 nucleotides are TGTGCCAGCTCCCCTCCCGCCGGGACAGGGTTTGGTGGCTACACCTTC. This gives the protein CASSPPAGTGFGGYTF.

The rearrangement links TRBV5-1 to TRBJ2-1; 8 bases agree with TRBD1. V shed 1 base and J 1 base; nucleotides not matched to a gene: 4. This CDR3 contains 16 residues. Germline V lookup: CDR1 SGHRS, CDR2 YFSETQ. The CDR3 nucleotides are TGCGCCAGCAGCTTGAAACAGGGGGGATCCTACAATGAGCAGTTCTTC. Translation gives CASSLKQGGSYNEQFF.

V gene TRBV29-1 combines with J gene TRBJ2-7; 10 positions match TRBD1. The CDR3 is made up of 14 amino acids. Germline loops: CDR1 SQVTM, CDR2 ANQGSEA. The junction had 4 bases not matched to a gene; V was cut back by 2 bases and J by 3 bases. CDR3 coding DNA: TGCAGCGTTGAAAGGACAGGGGGGGTCTACGAGCAGTACTTC. It is translated as CSVERTGGVYEQYF.

This chain uses TRBV28 with TRBJ2-7, with a possible D match to TRBD1 (5 bases). The length of the CDR3 is 15 residues. Germline V gene sequence: CDR1 MDHEN, CDR2 SYDVKM. V lost 6 bases, J lost 3 bases, and 18 bases lay in between. CDR3 sequence reads: CASSTRAPLDYEQYF. The CDR3 DNA follows: TGTGCCAGCAGCACCAGGGCCCCCCTTGACTACGAGCAGTACTTC.

The chain joins TRBV11-2 to TRBJ2-1; D gene uncertain. Germline CDR1 reads SGHAT; CDR2 reads FQNNGV. V dropped 4 bases and J dropped 0 bases, with 10 bases sitting between them. CDR3 length: 15 residues. The CDR3 DNA reads TGTGCCAGCAGCTATATTAATAGCTCCTACAATGAGCAGTTCTTC. It encodes CASSYINSSYNEQFF.

This clonotype was found a few times. V gene TRBV27 combines with J gene TRBJ1-1; 10 positions match TRBD1. Germline V lookup: CDR1 MNHEY, CDR2 SMNVEV (reference sequence). J lost 4 bases, V lost 4 bases, and 12 bases had no gene match. The CDR3 is 17 amino acids. The CDR3 spells CASSYPPGQGRGTEAFF. The CDR3 DNA reads TGTGCCAGCAGTTACCCTCCGGGACAGGGGAGAGGCACTGAAGCTTTCTTT.

This chain uses TRBV27 with TRBJ2-2; TRBD1 might be the D (5 bases). Germline V gene data show CDR1 as MNHEY and CDR2 as SMNVEV (reference sequence). V shed 10 bases and J shed 4 bases, with 19 bases lying between them. The CDR3 extends over 15 amino acids. The CDR3, as DNA: TGTGCCACCAAGGGGAACCCGGAAGGCACCGGGGAGCTGTTTTTT. Its translation is CATKGNPEGTGELFF.

This clonotype was counted only a few times. The chain uses TRBV15 and TRBJ2-7, with 9 bases lining up with TRBD1. Germline V gene data show CDR1 as LNHNV and CDR2 as YYDKDF (reference sequence). V trimming: 5 bases; J trimming: 6 bases; junction bases outside the gene matches: 8. The CDR3 spans 14 residues. The CDR3 spells CATSGIQGAGEQYF. The CDR3 bases are TGTGCCACCAGCGGAATACAGGGGGCAGGCGAGCAGTACTTC.

Only a few counts were recorded for this clonotype. At one of its ends the junction is not consistent with the germline gene, which may arise from a read error. V is TRBV7-7 and J is TRBJ2-5, with 8 positions matching TRBD2. The CDR3 runs to 15 residues. Per the germline V gene, CDR1 is SSHAT and CDR2 is FNYEAQ (reference sequence). DNA for the CDR3: TGTGCTAGCAGCCCCACTAGCGGACCCCAAGAGACCCAGTACTTC. It specifies CASSPTSGPQETQYF.

This clonotype was observed a handful of times. The chain couples TRBV6-5 to TRBJ2-1, with TRBD2 matching over 8 bases. Germline values: CDR1 MNHEY, CDR2 SVGAGI. J was trimmed by 5 bases and V by 4 bases; bases with no gene match: 10. The CDR3 loop spans 16 amino acids. For the CDR3, the DNA is TGTGCCAGCAGTTCCCGCCGGGAGGGAGTAGACAATGAGCAGTTCTTC. It specifies CASSSRREGVDNEQFF.

This clonotype was picked up one time. As DNA, the CDR3 is TGTGCCAGCAGCTACCCGGGGAAGAGTTTCACAGATACGCAGTATTTT. It encodes CASSYPGKSFTDTQYF. This rearrangement joins TRBV11-2 to TRBJ2-3; tentatively, D is TRBD2 (5 bases). Trimming took 4 bases from V and 2 from J, leaving 16 bases between them. CDR1 SGHAT and CDR2 FQNNGV come from the germline V gene. CDR3 size: 16 residues.

The genes are TRBV29-1 and TRBJ2-7, with D tentatively TRBD1 (6 bases). Germline CDR1 is SQVTM and CDR2 is ANQGSEA. The V and J ends lost 1 base and 5 bases respectively, with 18 bases between them. The CDR3 length is 15 residues. This chain's CDR3 is CSVEGMGAEGHEQYF. CDR3 DNA sequence: TGCAGCGTTGAAGGTATGGGGGCCGAGGGCCACGAGCAGTACTTC.